The entry below describes one T cell receptor (beta chain). Germline lookup yields CDR1 SGHRS and CDR2 YFSETQ. The CDR3 spans 14 residues. Trimming stripped 4 bases from V and 2 bases from J, with 13 bases between. The sample originates from a study of blood T cell repertoires in COVID-19. In the study overall: T cells, B-cell-depleted T cells, or PBMCs supplied cDNA or gDNA.

In the authors' methods: The assay estimated nucleated cells by amplifying reference gene primers. Generated by immunoSEQ multiplex PCR, the TCRdb table keeps only in-frame clones and is missing some. Clone size and the V and J calls come from that table; the DNA yielded D and trimming. The sample lists nearly 110,000 clones, 75% to 95% occurring once. This sequence was found in a woman between 25 and 40 years old with acute or convalescent COVID-19. V and J are TRBV5-1 and TRBJ2-7; D may be TRBD1 (6 bases). The sequenced sample was peripheral blood. The CDR3 region has the DNA TGCGCCAGCAGCCCCGGACAGAGTACCTACGAGCAGTACTTC. Amino acids: CASSPGQSTYEQYF.